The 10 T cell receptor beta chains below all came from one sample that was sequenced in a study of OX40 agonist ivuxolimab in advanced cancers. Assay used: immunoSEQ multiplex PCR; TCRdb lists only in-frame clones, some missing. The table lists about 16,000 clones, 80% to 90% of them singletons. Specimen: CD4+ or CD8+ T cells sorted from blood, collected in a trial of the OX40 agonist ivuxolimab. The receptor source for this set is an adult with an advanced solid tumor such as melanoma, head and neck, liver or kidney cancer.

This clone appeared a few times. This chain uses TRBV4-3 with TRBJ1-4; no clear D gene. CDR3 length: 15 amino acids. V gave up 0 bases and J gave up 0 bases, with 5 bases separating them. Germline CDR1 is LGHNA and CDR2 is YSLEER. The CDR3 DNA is TGCGCCAGCAGCCAAGACTGGGCAACTAATGAAAAACTGTTTTTT. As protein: CASSQDWATNEKLFF.

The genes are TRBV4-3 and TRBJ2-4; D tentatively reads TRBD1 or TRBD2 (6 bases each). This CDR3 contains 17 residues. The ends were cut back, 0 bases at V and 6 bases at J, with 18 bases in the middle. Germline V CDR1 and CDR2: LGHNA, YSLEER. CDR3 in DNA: TGCGCCAGCAGCCAAGAGGGGCCTTCGGGGGCTCGAAACATTCAGTACTTC. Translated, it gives CASSQEGPSGARNIQYF.

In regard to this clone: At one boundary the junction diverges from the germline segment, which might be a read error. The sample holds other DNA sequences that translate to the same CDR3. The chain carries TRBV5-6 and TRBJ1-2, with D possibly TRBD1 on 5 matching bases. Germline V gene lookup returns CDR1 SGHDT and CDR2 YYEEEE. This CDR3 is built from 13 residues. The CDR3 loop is CASSLGQNYGYTF. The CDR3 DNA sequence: TGTGCCAGCAGTTTGGGGCAGAACTATGGCTACACCTTC.

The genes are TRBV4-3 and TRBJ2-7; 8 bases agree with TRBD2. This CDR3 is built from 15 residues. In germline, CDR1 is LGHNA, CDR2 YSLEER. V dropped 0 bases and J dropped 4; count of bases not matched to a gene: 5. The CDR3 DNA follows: TGCGCCAGCAGCCAAGATACGGGAGGGGGTTACGAGCAGTACTTC. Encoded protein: CASSQDTGGGYEQYF.

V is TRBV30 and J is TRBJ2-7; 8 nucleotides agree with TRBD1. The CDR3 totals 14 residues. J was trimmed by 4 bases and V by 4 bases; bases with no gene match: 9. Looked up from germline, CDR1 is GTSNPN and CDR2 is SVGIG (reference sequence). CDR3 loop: CAWTQPGQAYEQYF. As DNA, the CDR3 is TGTGCCTGGACCCAACCGGGACAGGCGTACGAGCAGTACTTC.

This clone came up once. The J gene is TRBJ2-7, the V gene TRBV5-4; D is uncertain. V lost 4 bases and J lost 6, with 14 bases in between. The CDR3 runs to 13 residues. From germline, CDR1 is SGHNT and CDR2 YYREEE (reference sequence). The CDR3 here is CASSDLPVSEQYF. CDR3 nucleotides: TGTGCCAGCAGCGACCTCCCAGTGAGCGAGCAGTACTTC.

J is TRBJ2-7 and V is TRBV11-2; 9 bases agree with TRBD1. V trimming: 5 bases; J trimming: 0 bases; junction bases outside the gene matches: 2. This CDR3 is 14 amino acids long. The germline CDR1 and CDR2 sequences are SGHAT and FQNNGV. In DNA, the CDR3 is TGTGCCAGCAGCCGGACAGGGGACTCCTACGAGCAGTACTTC. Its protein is CASSRTGDSYEQYF.

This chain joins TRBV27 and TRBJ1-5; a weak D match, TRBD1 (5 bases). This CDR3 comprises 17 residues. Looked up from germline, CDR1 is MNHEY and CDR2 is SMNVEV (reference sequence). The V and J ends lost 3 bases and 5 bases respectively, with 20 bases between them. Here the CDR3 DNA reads TGTGCCAGCAGTTTGGGGGTTCCGACCCTGGGGCATCAGCCCCAGCATTTT. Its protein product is CASSLGVPTLGHQPQHF.

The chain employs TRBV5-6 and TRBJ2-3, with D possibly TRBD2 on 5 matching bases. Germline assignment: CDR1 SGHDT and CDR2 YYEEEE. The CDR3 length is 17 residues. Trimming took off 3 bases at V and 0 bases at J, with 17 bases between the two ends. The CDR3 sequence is CASSSKAGIPSTDTQYF. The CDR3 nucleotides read TGTGCCAGCAGCTCTAAGGCCGGGATCCCTAGCACAGATACGCAGTATTTT.

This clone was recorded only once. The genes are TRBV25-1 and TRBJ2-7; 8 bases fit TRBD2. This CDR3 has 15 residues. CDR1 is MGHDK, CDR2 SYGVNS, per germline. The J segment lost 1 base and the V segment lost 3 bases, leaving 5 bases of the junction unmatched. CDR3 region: CASSESGGPSYEQYF. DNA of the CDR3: TGTGCCAGCAGTGAGAGCGGGGGCCCTTCCTACGAGCAGTACTTC.